The clone carrying this TCR beta chain was detected ten times or more. This entry comes from a study of spatial heterogeneity in lung cancer. TCRdb analysed the 5' RACE reads with MiXCR anew, one entry per CDR3 protein. The table lists 10,000 to 13,000 distinct CDR3 sequences, approximately 8.6% of them singletons. The time point denotes: sample taken at primary tumor resection. Unsorted whole RNA samples from tumor, nontumor lung or frozen PBMC were sequenced. Donation came from 70 or so patients with untreated early-stage non-small cell lung cancer. CDR3 size: 15 residues. V lost 4 bases and J 1 base, leaving 11 bases between the germline ends. The germline V gene has CDR1 SGHRS and CDR2 YFSETQ.

The TCR originated in a male donor with early-stage non-small cell lung cancer. This chain connects TRBV5-1 to TRBJ2-2; no clear D. The sequencing here drew on PBMCs, taken at surgery. The CDR3 spells CASSRTALNTGELFF. The DNA of the CDR3 is TGCGCCAGCAGCCGGACGGCACTGAACACCGGGGAGCTGTTTTTT. Full variable domain (remainder filled in from reference TRBV5-1 and TRBJ2-2): KAGVTQTPRYLIKTRGQQVTLSCSPISGHRSVSWYQQTPGQGLQFLFEYFSETQRNKGNFPGRFSGRQFSNSRSEMNVSTLELGDSALYLCASSRTALNTGELFFGEGSRLTVL.